This T cell receptor (beta chain) was identified in a study of blood T cell repertoires in COVID-19. The method was immunoSEQ multiplex PCR; TCRdb's version includes in-frame clones alone and lacks a portion of them. The repertoire holds roughly 200,000 clones, approximately 80% seen once, with 27% in the top ten. Trimming pared 1 base from V and 0 bases from J, leaving 12 bases between. In germline, CDR1 is MGHRA, CDR2 YSYEKL. The CDR3 contains 16 residues. The clonotype was recovered from a man between 35 and 55 years old with acute or convalescent COVID-19. Sequencing was carried out using peripheral blood. V and J are TRBV4-1 and TRBJ2-5; D is possibly TRBD1 (5 bases). DNA of the CDR3: TGCGCCAGCAGCCAAGCAGATGGACAAAACCAAGAGACCCAGTACTTC. Translating gives CASSQADGQNQETQYF.